This T cell receptor beta chain was sequenced in a study of blood T cell repertoires in COVID-19. Measured with immunoSEQ multiplex PCR; TCRdb has only the in-frame clones, and not every one. The table shows about 170,000 clones, with roughly 87% occurring only once. The participants were between roughly 18 and 89 years old and came from some 25 US areas. This receptor was identified in a woman between 50 and 59 years old who had recovered from COVID-19. Input material: PBMCs or T cells enriched from blood (not recorded which).

CDR3 in DNA: TGCGCCAGCAGCTTGGGAGAGGGCGGTGGCAATCAGCCCCAGCATTTT. Amino acid sequence: CASSLGEGGGNQPQHF. The chain has TRBV5-1 and TRBJ1-5; D remains ambiguous. The germline CDR1 and CDR2 sequences are SGHRS and YFSETQ. V was clipped by 0 bases and J by 2 bases, with 12 bases between them. CDR3 length: 16 residues.